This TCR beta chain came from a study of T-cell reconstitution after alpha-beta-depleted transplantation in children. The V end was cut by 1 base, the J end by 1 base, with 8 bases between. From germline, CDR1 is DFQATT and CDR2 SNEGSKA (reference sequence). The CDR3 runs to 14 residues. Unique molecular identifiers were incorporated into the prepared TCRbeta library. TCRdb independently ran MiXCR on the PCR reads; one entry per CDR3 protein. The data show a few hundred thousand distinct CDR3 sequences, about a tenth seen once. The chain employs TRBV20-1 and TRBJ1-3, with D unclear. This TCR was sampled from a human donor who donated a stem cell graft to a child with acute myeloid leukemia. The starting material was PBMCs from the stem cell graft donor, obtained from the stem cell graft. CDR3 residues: CSARGWPSGNTIYF. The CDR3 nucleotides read TGCAGTGCTAGAGGTTGGCCTTCTGGAAACACCATATATTTT.